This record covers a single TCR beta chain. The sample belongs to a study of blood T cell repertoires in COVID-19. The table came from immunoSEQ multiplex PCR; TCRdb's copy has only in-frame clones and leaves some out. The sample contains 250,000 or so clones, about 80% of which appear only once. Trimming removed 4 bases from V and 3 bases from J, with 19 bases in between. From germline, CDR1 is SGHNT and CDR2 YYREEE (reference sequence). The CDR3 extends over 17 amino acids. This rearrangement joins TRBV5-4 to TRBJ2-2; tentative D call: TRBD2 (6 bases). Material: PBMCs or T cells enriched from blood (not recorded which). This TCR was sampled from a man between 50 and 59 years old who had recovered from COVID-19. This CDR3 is CASSAGTANFDTGELFF. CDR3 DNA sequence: TGTGCCAGCAGCGCCGGGACTGCTAATTTTGACACCGGGGAGCTGTTTTTT.